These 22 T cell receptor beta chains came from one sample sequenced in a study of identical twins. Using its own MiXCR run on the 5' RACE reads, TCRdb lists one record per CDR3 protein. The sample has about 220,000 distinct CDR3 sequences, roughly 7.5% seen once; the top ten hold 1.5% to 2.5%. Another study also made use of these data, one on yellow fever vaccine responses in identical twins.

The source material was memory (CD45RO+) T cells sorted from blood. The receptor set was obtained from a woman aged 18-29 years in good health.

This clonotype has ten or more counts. CDR3 nucleotide sequence: TGCGCCAGCAGCTTGCCGACAGGGAACTACAATGAGCAGTTCTTC. This codes for CASSLPTGNYNEQFF. This sequence joins TRBV5-1 and TRBJ2-1; 7 nucleotides agree with TRBD1. Germline CDR1 SGHRS, CDR2 YFSETQ. This CDR3 has 15 residues. V was pared by 1 base and J by 3 bases, with 4 bases of the junction left unmatched. The variable domain in full, completed from reference TRBV5-1 and TRBJ2-1, reads KAGVTQTPRYLIKTRGQQVTLSCSPISGHRSVSWYQQTPGQGLQFLFEYFSETQRNKGNFPGRFSGRQFSNSRSEMNVSTLELGDSALYLCASSLPTGNYNEQFFGPGTRLTVL.

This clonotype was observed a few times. The CDR3 loop reads CSAARDEIYEQYF. CDR3 coding DNA: TGCAGCGCTGCCCGGGACGAAATCTACGAGCAGTACTTC. The chain combines TRBV29-1 with TRBJ2-7; D may match TRBD1 or TRBD2 (5 bases each). V was clipped by 7 bases and J by 3 bases, with 16 bases between them. This CDR3 spans 13 amino acids. CDR1 and CDR2 (germline): SQVTM, ANQGSEA.

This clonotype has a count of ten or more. The CDR3 DNA sequence: TGTGCCAGCAGCCCCCGGGAGGGCCGTATGGATACGCAGTATTTT. Translating gives CASSPREGRMDTQYF. This chain links TRBV9 with TRBJ2-3; 8 nucleotides match TRBD2. V was pared by 4 bases and J by 6 bases, with 10 bases of the junction left unmatched. Germline CDR1 reads SGDLS; CDR2 reads YYNGEE. The CDR3 loop spans 15 amino acids.

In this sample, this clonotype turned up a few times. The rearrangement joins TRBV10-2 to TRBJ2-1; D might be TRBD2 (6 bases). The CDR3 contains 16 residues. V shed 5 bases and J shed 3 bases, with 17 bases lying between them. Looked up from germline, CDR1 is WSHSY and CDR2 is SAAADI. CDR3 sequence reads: CASSTPGLAFYNEQFF. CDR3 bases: TGCGCCAGCAGTACCCCGGGACTCGCGTTCTACAATGAGCAGTTCTTC.

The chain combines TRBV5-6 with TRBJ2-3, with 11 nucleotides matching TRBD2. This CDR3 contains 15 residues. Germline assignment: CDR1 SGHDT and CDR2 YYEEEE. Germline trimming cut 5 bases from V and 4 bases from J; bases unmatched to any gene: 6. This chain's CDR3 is CASRHLAGGSDTQYF. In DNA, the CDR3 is TGTGCCAGCAGGCATCTAGCGGGGGGATCAGATACGCAGTATTTT.

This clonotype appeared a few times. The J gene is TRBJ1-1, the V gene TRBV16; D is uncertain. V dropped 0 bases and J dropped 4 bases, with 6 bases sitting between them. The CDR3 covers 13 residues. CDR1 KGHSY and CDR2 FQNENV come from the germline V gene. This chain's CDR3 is CASSQSFSTEAFF. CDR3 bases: TGTGCCAGCAGCCAATCTTTCAGCACTGAAGCTTTCTTT. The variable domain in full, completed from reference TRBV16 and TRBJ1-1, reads GEEVAQTPKHLVRGEGQKAKLYCAPIKGHSYVFWYQQVLKNEFKFLISFQNENVFDETGMPKERFSAKCLPNSPCSLEIQATKLEDSAVYFCASSQSFSTEAFFGQGTRLTVV.

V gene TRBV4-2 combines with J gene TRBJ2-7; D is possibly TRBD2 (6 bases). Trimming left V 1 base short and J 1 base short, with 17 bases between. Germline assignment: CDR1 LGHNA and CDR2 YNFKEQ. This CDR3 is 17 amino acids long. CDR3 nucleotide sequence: TGTGCCAGCAGCCAAGGCTACCTGCGGGACCGGTCCTACGAGCAGTACTTC. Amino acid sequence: CASSQGYLRDRSYEQYF.

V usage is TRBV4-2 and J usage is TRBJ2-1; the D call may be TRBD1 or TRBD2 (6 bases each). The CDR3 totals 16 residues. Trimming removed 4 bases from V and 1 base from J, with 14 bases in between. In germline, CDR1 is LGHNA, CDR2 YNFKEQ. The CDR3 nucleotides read TGTGCCAGCAGCCCGGAGGGGGACTTTTCCTACAATGAGCAGTTCTTC. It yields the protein CASSPEGDFSYNEQFF.

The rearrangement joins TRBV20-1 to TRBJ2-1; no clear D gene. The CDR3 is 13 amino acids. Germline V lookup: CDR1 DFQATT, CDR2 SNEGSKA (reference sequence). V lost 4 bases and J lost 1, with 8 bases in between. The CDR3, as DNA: TGCAGTGCTACGGACGAGTCCTACAATGAGCAGTTCTTC. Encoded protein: CSATDESYNEQFF.

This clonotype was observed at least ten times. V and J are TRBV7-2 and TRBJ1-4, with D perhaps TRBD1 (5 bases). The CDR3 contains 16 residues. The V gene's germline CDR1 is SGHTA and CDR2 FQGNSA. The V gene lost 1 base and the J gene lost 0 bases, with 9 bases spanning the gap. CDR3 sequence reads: CASSLDRIATNEKLFF. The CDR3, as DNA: TGTGCCAGCAGCTTAGACAGGATAGCAACTAATGAAAAACTGTTTTTT.

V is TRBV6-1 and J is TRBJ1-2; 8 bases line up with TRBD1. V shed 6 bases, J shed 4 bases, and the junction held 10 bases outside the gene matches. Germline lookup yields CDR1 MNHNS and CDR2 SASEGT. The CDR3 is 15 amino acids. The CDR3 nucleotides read TGTGCCAGCAGGGCACCGGGACAGGTGGGCTATGGCTACACCTTC. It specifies CASRAPGQVGYGYTF.

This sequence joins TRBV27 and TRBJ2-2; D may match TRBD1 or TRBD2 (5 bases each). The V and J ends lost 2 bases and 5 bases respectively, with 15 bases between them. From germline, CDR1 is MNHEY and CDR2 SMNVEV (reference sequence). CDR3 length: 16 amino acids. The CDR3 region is CASSLVSAGSTGELFF. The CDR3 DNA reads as TGTGCCAGCAGTTTAGTTTCGGCAGGGAGTACCGGGGAGCTGTTTTTT.

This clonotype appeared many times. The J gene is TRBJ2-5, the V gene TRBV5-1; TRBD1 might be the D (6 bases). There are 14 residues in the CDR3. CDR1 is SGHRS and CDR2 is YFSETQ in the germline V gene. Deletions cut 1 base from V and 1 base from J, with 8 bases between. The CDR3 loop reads CASSLTGPQETQYF. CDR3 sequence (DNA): TGCGCCAGCAGCTTGACAGGGCCCCAAGAGACCCAGTACTTC.

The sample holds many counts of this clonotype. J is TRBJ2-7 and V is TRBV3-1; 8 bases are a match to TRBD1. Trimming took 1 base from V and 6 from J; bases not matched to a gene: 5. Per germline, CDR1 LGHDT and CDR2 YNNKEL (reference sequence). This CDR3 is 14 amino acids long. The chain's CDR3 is CASSQGTGFGEQYF. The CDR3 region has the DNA TGTGCCAGCAGCCAAGGGACAGGGTTTGGCGAGCAGTACTTC.

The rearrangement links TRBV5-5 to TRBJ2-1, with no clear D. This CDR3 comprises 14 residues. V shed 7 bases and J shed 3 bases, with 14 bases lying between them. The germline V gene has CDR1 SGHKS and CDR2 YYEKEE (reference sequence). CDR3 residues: CASQKVDGYNEQFF. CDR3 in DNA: TGTGCCAGCCAAAAAGTGGACGGCTACAATGAGCAGTTCTTC.

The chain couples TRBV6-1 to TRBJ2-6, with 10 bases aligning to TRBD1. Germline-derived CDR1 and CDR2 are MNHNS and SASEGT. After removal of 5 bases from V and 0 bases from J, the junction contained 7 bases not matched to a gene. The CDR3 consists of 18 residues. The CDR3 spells CASSPRTGGFSGANVLTF. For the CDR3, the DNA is TGTGCCAGCAGTCCTCGGACAGGGGGATTCTCTGGGGCCAACGTCCTGACTTTC.

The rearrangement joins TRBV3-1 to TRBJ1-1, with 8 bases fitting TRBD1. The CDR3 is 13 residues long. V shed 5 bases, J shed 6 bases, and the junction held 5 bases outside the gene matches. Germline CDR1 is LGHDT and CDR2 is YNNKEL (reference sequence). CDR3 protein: CASSDDRGAEAFF. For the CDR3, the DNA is TGTGCCAGCAGCGACGACAGGGGTGCTGAAGCTTTCTTT.

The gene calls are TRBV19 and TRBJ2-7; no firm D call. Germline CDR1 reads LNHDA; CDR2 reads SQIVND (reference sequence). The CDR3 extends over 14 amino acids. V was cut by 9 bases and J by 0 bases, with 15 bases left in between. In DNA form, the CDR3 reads TGTGCCAGCAGGTACAGTGCTAGCTCCTACGAGCAGTACTTC. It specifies CASRYSASSYEQYF.

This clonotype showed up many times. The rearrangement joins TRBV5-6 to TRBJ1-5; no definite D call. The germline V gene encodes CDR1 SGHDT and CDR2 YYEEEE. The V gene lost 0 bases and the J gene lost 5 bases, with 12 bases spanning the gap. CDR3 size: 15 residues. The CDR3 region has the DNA TGTGCCAGCAGCTTGGGGACTTCAAGAGATCAGCCCCAGCATTTT. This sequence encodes CASSLGTSRDQPQHF.

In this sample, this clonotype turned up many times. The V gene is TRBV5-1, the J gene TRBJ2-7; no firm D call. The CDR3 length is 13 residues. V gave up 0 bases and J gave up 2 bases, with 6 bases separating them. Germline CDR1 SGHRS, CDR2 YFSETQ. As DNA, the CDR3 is TGCGCCAGCAGCTTGGACAGTGCCTACGAGCAGTACTTC. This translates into CASSLDSAYEQYF.

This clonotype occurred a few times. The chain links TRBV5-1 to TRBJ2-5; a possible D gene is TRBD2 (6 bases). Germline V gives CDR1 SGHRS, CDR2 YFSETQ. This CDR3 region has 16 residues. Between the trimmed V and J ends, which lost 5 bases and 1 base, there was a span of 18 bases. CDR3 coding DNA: TGCGCCAGCAGTCGACTAGTCGAGTTATCCCAAGAGACCCAGTACTTC. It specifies CASSRLVELSQETQYF.

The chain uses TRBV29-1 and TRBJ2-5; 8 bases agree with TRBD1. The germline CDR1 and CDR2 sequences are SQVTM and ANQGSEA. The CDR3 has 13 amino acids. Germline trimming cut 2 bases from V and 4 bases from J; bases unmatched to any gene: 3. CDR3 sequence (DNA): TGCAGCGTTGAATTCGGACAGGGAGAGACCCAGTACTTC. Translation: CSVEFGQGETQYF.